Listed below are T cell receptor beta chains from one sample, sequenced in a study of vaccination and CD4 T cells after COVID-19. The antigens these receptors bind are not known. TCRdb re-derived calls from the PCR reads in MiXCR, one entry per CDR3 protein. Of approximately 10,000 distinct CDR3 sequences in the sample, less than 75% were seen once. The sequenced sample was CD4+ T cells from blood, cultured in vitro. These receptors were obtained from a human donor who had recovered from COVID-19. Each CDR3 is given with its conserved first and last residue. A D gene is named only where the DNA matches it firmly. Only some rows state a clone size, as once, few, many or a class for expanded clones.

CDR3 protein,CDR3 DNA,CDR3 length,D gene,V gene,clone size,J gene
CASSTQGSGTEAFF,TGTGCCAGCAGCACACAGGGGTCCGGCACTGAAGCTTTCTTT,14,TRBD1,TRBV7-9,.,TRBJ1-1
CSARGLGVETQYF,TGCAGTGCTAGAGGACTAGGTGTGGAGACCCAGTACTTC,13,.,TRBV20-1,few,TRBJ2-5
CASRTDGTHSYGYTF,TGTGCCAGCAGAACGGACGGAACGCACTCCTATGGCTACACCTTC,15,.,TRBV2,.,TRBJ1-2
CASSLEGTLHEQFF,TGCGCCAGCAGCTTGGAGGGTACCCTCCATGAGCAGTTCTTC,14,.,TRBV5-1,.,TRBJ2-1
CASSLTLASNTGELFF,TGTGCCAGCAGCTTAACTTTGGCTAGTAACACCGGGGAGCTGTTTTTT,16,.,TRBV7-3,.,TRBJ2-2
CASSLTAAGANVLTF,TGTGCCAGCAGCTTAACCGCGGCTGGGGCCAACGTCCTGACTTTC,15,.,TRBV7-3,.,TRBJ2-6
CASTSGSYEQYF,TGTGCCAGCACTAGCGGCTCCTACGAGCAGTACTTC,12,TRBD2,TRBV6-2/TRBV6-3,few,TRBJ2-7
CASNRGPYNEQFF,TGTGCCAGTAATCGAGGACCCTACAATGAGCAGTTCTTC,13,.,TRBV19,.,TRBJ2-1
CASSQGRWQGHGYTF,TGCGCCAGCAGCCAGGGGAGGTGGCAGGGCCATGGCTACACCTTC,15,.,TRBV4-1,.,TRBJ1-2
CAWSADRGVDTQYF,TGTGCCTGGAGCGCCGACAGGGGAGTTGATACGCAGTATTTT,14,TRBD1,TRBV30,hyperexpanded,TRBJ2-3
CASKRGLAGERTDTQYF,TGTGCCAGCAAGAGAGGACTAGCGGGAGAGAGGACAGATACGCAGTATTTT,17,TRBD2,TRBV6-1,.,TRBJ2-3
CASRPWGLTFMNTEAFF,TGTGCCAGCCGTCCTTGGGGGCTAACCTTTATGAACACTGAAGCTTTCTTT,17,.,TRBV6-1,.,TRBJ1-1
CASSRGTGTPLGYTF,TGTGCCAGCAGTAGAGGGACAGGGACTCCTCTTGGCTACACCTTC,15,TRBD1,TRBV27,.,TRBJ1-2
CASSFRGELFF,TGTGCCAGCAGTTTTCGCGGGGAGCTGTTTTTT,11,.,TRBV6-4,.,TRBJ2-2
CASSLGTSGAQYTQYF,TGCGCCAGCAGCCTCGGGACTAGCGGGGCCCAATATACGCAGTATTTT,16,TRBD2,TRBV4-3,.,TRBJ2-3
CASSFSRNYGYTF,TGTGCCAGCAGCTTCTCCCGGAACTATGGCTACACCTTC,13,.,TRBV12-3/TRBV12-4,.,TRBJ1-2
CASSPKAVTDTQYF,TGTGCCAGCAGCCCAAAAGCGGTCACAGATACGCAGTATTTT,14,.,TRBV7-2,few,TRBJ2-3
CASSQRDRPHTIYF,TGTGCCAGCAGCCAAAGGGACAGGCCACACACCATATATTTT,14,TRBD1,TRBV3-1,.,TRBJ1-3
CSARSAGPSAAGYTF,TGCAGTGCTAGATCGGCAGGGCCGTCCGCCGCTGGCTACACCTTC,15,.,TRBV20-1,.,TRBJ1-2